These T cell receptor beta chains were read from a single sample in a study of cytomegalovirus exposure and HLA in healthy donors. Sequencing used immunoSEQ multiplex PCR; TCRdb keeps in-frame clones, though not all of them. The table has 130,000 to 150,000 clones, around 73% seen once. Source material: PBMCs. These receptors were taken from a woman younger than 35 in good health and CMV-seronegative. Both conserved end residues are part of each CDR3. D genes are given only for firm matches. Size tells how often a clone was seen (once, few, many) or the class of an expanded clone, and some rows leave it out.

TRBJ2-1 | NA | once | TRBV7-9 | CASSSSGTWSEQFF | TGTGCCAGCAGCTCCTCCGGGACTTGGAGTGAGCAGTTCTTC
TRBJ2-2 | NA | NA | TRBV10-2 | CASGDTGNTGELFF | TGCGCCAGCGGCGATACAGGGAACACCGGGGAGCTGTTTTTT
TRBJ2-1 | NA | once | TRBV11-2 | CASSEGLGVNEQFF | TGTGCCAGCAGCGAGGGACTGGGCGTCAATGAGCAGTTCTTC
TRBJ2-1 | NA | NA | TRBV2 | CASSESAVANEQFF | TGTGCCAGCAGTGAGTCCGCAGTAGCCAATGAGCAGTTCTTC
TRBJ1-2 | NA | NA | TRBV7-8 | CASRSTDYGYTF | TGTGCCAGCAGGTCCACAGACTATGGCTACACCTTC
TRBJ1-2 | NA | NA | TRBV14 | CASSQVLGASGYTF | TGTGCCAGCAGCCAAGTGTTAGGGGCGAGTGGCTACACCTTC
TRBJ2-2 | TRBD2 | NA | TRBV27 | CASSMLRGVDTGELFF | TGTGCCAGCAGCATGCTACGGGGGGTCGACACCGGGGAGCTGTTTTTT
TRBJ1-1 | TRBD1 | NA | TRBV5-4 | CAGSRTGTMNTEAFF | TGTGCCGGCTCCCGGACAGGAACAATGAACACTGAAGCTTTCTTT
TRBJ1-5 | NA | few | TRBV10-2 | CASSERGKEPQHF | TGCGCCAGCAGTGAGCGCGGGAAGGAGCCCCAGCATTTT
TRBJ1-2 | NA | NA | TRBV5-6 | CASSTSYGYTF | TGTGCCAGCAGCACAAGTTATGGCTACACCTTC
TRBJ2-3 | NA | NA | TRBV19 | CASTPELVFGDTQYF | TGTGCCAGTACGCCTGAGCTGGTATTCGGAGATACGCAGTATTTT
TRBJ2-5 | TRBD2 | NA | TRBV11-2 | CASSSTLAGGRETQYF | TGTGCCAGCAGCTCTACACTAGCGGGGGGGCGTGAGACCCAGTACTTC
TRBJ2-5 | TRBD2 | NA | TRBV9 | CASSNPSSGGDQETQYF | TGTGCCAGCAGCAACCCCTCTAGCGGGGGAGATCAAGAGACCCAGTACTTC
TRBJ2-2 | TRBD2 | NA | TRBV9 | CASSHSGGAGELFF | TGTGCCAGCAGTCATAGCGGGGGGGCCGGGGAGCTGTTTTTT
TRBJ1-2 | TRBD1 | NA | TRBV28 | CASSRGTGLGGYTF | TGTGCCAGCAGCCGGGGGACAGGCCTTGGAGGCTACACCTTC
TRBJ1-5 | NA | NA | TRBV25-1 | CASSVYGAGQPQHF | TGTGCCAGCAGTGTCTACGGGGCGGGGCAGCCCCAGCATTTT
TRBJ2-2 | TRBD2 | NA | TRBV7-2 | CASRADAGGTGELFF | TGTGCCAGCAGAGCCGATGCGGGGGGCACCGGGGAGCTGTTTTTT
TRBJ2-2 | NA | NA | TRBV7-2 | CAHYGQVGNTGELFF | TGTGCTCATTATGGGCAGGTTGGGAACACCGGGGAGCTGTTTTTT
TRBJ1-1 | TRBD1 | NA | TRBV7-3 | CASSLTDRVTEAFF | TGTGCCAGCAGCTTAACGGACAGGGTAACTGAAGCTTTCTTT
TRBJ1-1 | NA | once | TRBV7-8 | CASSFNPGNTEAFF | TGTGCCAGCAGTTTTAACCCAGGGAACACTGAAGCTTTCTTT
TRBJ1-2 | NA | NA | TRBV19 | CASSIEGQGYGYTF | TGTGCCAGTAGTATAGAGGGCCAGGGGTATGGCTACACCTTC
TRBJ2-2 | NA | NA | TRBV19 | CASIGGAANTGELFF | TGTGCCAGTATAGGGGGAGCCGCGAACACCGGGGAGCTGTTTTTT
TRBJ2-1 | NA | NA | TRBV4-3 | CASSLGGLSNEQFF | TGCGCCAGCAGCCTGGGGGGGCTAAGCAATGAGCAGTTCTTC
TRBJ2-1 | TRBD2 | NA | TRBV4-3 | CASSQLAGPSSYNEQFF | TGCGCCAGCAGCCAACTAGCGGGGCCGAGCTCCTACAATGAGCAGTTCTTC
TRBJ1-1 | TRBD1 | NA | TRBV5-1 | CASSPRTGGNTEAFF | TGCGCCAGCAGCCCCCGGACAGGGGGGAACACTGAAGCTTTCTTT
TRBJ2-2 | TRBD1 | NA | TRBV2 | CASMPGGYTGELFF | TGTGCCAGCATGCCAGGGGGCTACACCGGGGAGCTGTTTTTT
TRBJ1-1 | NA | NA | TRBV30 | CAWLQGSEAFF | TGTGCCTGGCTACAGGGATCTGAAGCTTTCTTT
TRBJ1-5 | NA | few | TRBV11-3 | CASSLYSNQPQHF | TGTGCCAGCAGCCTATATAGCAATCAGCCCCAGCATTTT
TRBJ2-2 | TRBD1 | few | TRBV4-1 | CASSQRQGAGELFF | TGCGCCAGCAGCCAAAGACAGGGGGCCGGGGAGCTGTTTTTT
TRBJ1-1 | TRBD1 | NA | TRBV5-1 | CASSLGDRGLSTEAFF | TGCGCCAGCAGCTTGGGGGACAGGGGGCTTTCCACTGAAGCTTTCTTT
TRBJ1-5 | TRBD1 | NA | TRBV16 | CASSQFRTGDQPQHF | TGTGCCAGCAGCCAATTTCGGACAGGGGATCAGCCCCAGCATTTT
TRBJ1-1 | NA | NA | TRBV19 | CASSSPGHKNTEAFF | TGTGCCAGTAGTAGCCCGGGACATAAGAACACTGAAGCTTTCTTT